The sequence of this TCR beta chain was determined in a study of T cells in Graves' hyperthyroidism and ophthalmopathy. In the study overall: The initial diagnosis was the point when peripheral blood was collected, ahead of any treatment. Points from the study as a whole: From stable hyperthyroidism, ophthalmopathy was set apart by a 13 V-J model.

What was amplified from RNA transcripts were TCR beta CDR3 regions. Carried out on the TCR CDR3, a first-round RT-PCR used the HTBI primer set. TCRdb itself ran the multiplex PCR reads through MiXCR, one entry per CDR3 protein. The table shows a few hundred thousand distinct CDR3 sequences, with more than 15% occurring only once. The germline CDR1 and CDR2 sequences are MNHEY and SVGAGI. Losses at the gene ends were 0 bases for V and 4 bases for J; bases not matched to a gene: 6. The CDR3 is 15 amino acids. This clonotype was recorded many times. What it recognizes is unknown. The chain employs TRBV6-5 and TRBJ2-7; 7 bases match TRBD2. The sample comprised blood. The source of this sequence is a woman younger than 30 with Graves' hyperthyroidism that later progressed to Graves' ophthalmopathy. DNA for the CDR3: TGTGCCAGCAGTTACTCCGCAGGGACTACGTACGAGCAGTACTTC. As protein: CASSYSAGTTYEQYF.